This T cell receptor (beta chain) was sequenced in a study of CD8 T cells in Susac syndrome. This clonotype was detected once. With random hexamers, reverse transcription was performed on roughly 0.5 to 1 ug of RNA. Each CDR3 protein gets one entry after TCRdb re-called the immunoSEQ multiplex PCR reads with MiXCR. In the table there are 130,000 to 150,000 distinct CDR3 sequences, approximately 95% of which are singletons. Source material: CD4+ T cells from PBMCs. The clonotype comes from a human donor in good health.

For the CDR3, the DNA is TGTGCCAGCAGCGCTGACATTAGGGACACTGAAGCTTTCTTT. Amino acids: CASSADIRDTEAFF. The V call is TRBV9, the J call TRBJ1-1; no definite D call. Germline values: CDR1 SGDLS, CDR2 YYNGEE. The CDR3 loop spans 14 amino acids. The V and J ends lost 3 bases and 3 bases respectively, with 12 bases between them.